Sequencing of this TCR beta chain was carried out in a study of shared clonotypes between healthy human individuals. About the research overall: CD8 memory received one plate per donor, CD8 naive two, CD4 memory three and CD4 naive three.

Genomic DNA of every subset was divided equally among multiple immunoSEQ plates. On sorted subsets, replicate PCRs used 150 to 250 ng DNA, or some 27,000 T cell genomes. Data came from immunoSEQ multiplex PCR; TCRdb stores just in-frame clones and leaves some out. Of about 2.3 million clones listed, 85% to 95% were seen once; the top ten hold 0.37%. V was cut by 1 base and J by 4 bases, with 15 bases left in between. CDR3 size: 16 residues. Looked up from germline, CDR1 is LGHNA and CDR2 is YNFKEQ. The sequenced material came from naive CD4+ T cells from PBMCs. Subset defined: CD45RA+ positively selected. The chain combines TRBV4-2 with TRBJ2-3; D possibly corresponds to TRBD2 (6 bases). The sequence was collected from a man aged 18 to 35 in good health. Some clones in this sample may be carry-over from other donors' samples. The CDR3 spells CASSQGVGLPPDTQYF. CDR3 coding DNA: TGTGCCAGCAGCCAAGGGGTTGGACTACCGCCAGATACGCAGTATTTT.